These 9 T cell receptor beta chains came from one sample sequenced in a study of blood T cell repertoires in COVID-19. Profiled with immunoSEQ multiplex PCR; TCRdb holds only in-frame clones, not every one. The data hold a few hundred thousand clones, with approximately 83% observed a single time. Sequencing input: PBMCs or T cells enriched from blood (not recorded which). The receptors stem from a woman aged 25 to 39 who had recovered from COVID-19.

The chain uses TRBV12-3 or TRBV12-4 and TRBJ2-5; 7 bases are a match to TRBD2. The junction had 1 base not matched to a gene; V was cut back by 5 bases and J by 1 base. The CDR3 loop spans 13 amino acids. The DNA for the CDR3 is TGTGCCAGCAGTCCGGGGGGCCAAGAGACCCAGTACTTC. Its translation is CASSPGGQETQYF.

The rearrangement joins TRBV7-9 to TRBJ1-3; D may be TRBD1 (6 bases). Germline CDR1 and CDR2: SEHNR and FQNEAQ (reference sequence). The V end lost 5 bases, the J end lost 0 bases, and 14 bases lay between the germline ends. The CDR3 is 16 amino acids. In nucleotides, the CDR3 is TGTGCCAGCAGCGCAGGACAGTCCAACTCTGGAAACACCATATATTTT. Protein: CASSAGQSNSGNTIYF.

The J gene is TRBJ2-2, the V gene TRBV27, with 9 bases aligning to TRBD1. J was trimmed by 0 bases and V by 3 bases; bases with no gene match: 2. Germline CDR1 MNHEY, CDR2 SMNVEV (reference sequence). The CDR3 runs 16 residues. CDR3 in amino acids: CASSLGQGPNTGELFF. The CDR3 DNA is TGTGCCAGCAGTTTGGGACAGGGCCCGAACACCGGGGAGCTGTTTTTT.

V and J are TRBV7-6 and TRBJ2-3; 8 bases match TRBD2. The CDR3 is made up of 15 amino acids. V trimming: 6 bases; J trimming: 0 bases; junction bases outside the gene matches: 5. Germline V gene sequence: CDR1 SGHVS, CDR2 FNYEAQ. The CDR3 reads CASRPTSGSTDTQYF. The DNA of the CDR3 is TGTGCCAGCAGACCTACTAGCGGTAGCACAGATACGCAGTATTTT.

This chain links TRBV28 with TRBJ2-7; D may be TRBD2 (6 bases). CDR1 and CDR2 (germline): MDHEN, SYDVKM. Trimming stripped 3 bases from V and 0 bases from J, with 9 bases between. The CDR3 is made up of 14 amino acids. Written as DNA, the CDR3 is TGTGCCAGCAGTTTTACCGGGAGCTCCTACGAGCAGTACTTC. Translating it yields CASSFTGSSYEQYF.

The chain carries TRBV11-2 and TRBJ1-2; D remains ambiguous. Trimming left V 1 base short and J 0 bases short, with 12 bases between. Germline CDR1 and CDR2: SGHAT and FQNNGV. The CDR3 has 16 residues. In DNA form, the CDR3 reads TGTGCCAGCAGCTTAGTGACGGGAAGAGCTAACTATGGCTACACCTTC. This translates into CASSLVTGRANYGYTF.

This chain connects TRBV6-6 to TRBJ2-7; tentative D call: TRBD2 (6 bases). V lost 2 bases and J 5 bases, leaving 16 bases between the germline ends. The CDR3 runs 15 residues. The germline CDR1 and CDR2 sequences are MNHNY and SVGAGI (reference sequence). The chain's CDR3 is CASSYPSEGLDEQYF. The CDR3, as DNA: TGTGCCAGCAGTTACCCTAGCGAAGGTTTGGACGAGCAGTACTTC.

CDR3 residues: CASSISGTRRTGELFF. In DNA, the CDR3 is TGTGCCAGCAGCATCTCCGGGACTAGGAGGACCGGGGAGCTGTTTTTT. This chain uses TRBV5-6 with TRBJ2-2; TRBD2 matches 8 bases. The CDR3 contains 16 residues. V lost 4 bases to trimming and J lost 5 bases; unmatched junction nucleotides: 10. Per the germline V gene, CDR1 is SGHDT and CDR2 is YYEEEE.

The CDR3, as DNA: TGTGCCAGCAGCTCGTCGGGACAGACACAAGAGACCCAGTACTTC. Residues: CASSSSGQTQETQYF. The chain joins TRBV7-6 to TRBJ2-5; 7 positions agree with TRBD1. Germline CDR1 SGHVS, CDR2 FNYEAQ. J was trimmed by 2 bases and V by 4 bases; bases with no gene match: 7. This CDR3 has 15 residues.